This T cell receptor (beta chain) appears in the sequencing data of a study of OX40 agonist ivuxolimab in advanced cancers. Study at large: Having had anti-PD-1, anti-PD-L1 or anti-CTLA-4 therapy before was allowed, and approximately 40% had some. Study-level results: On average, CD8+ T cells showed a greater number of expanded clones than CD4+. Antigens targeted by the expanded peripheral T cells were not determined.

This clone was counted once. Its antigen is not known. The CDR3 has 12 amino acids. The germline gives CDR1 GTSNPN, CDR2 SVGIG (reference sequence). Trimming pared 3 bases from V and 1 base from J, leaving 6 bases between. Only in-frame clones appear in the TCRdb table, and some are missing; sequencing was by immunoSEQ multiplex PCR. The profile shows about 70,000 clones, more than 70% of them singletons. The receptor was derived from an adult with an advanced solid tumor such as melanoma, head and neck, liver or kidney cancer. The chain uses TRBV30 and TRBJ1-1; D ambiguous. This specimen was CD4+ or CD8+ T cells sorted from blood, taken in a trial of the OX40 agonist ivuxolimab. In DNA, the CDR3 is TGTGCCTGGAGAAGAGGGAACACTGAAGCTTTCTTT. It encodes CAWRRGNTEAFF.